Listed below are T cell receptor beta chains from one sample, sequenced in a study of CD8+ T cells in alopecia areata. Profiled with immunoSEQ multiplex PCR; TCRdb holds only in-frame clones, not every one. The data hold around 200,000 clones, with around half observed a single time. The specimen comprised CD8+ T cells sorted from blood, sampled at week 24, from a patient treated with tofacitinib. The receptors shown here come from a human donor with alopecia areata. The CDR3 runs from the conserved cysteine through the conserved F or W. The D gene is left open where the match is weak. Clone size is not always given. Where it is, it says once, few, many or a class for expanded clones.

V gene,D gene,clone size,J gene,CDR3 DNA,CDR3 protein
TRBV4-3,.,.,TRBJ1-3,TGCGCCAGCAGCCAAAACAGACAGGACTCTGGAAACACCATATATTTT,CASSQNRQDSGNTIYF
TRBV29-1,TRBD1,few,TRBJ1-4,TGCAGCGTTACAGGGGGGGATGCAACTAATGAAAAACTGTTTTTT,CSVTGGDATNEKLFF
TRBV7-3,TRBD2,many,TRBJ2-5,TGTGCCAGCAGCTTGGGGGGAGGGGAGACCCAGTACTTC,CASSLGGGETQYF
TRBV20-1,.,.,TRBJ2-7,TGCAGTGCTAAGGATATCGACGAGCAGTACTTC,CSAKDIDEQYF
TRBV25-1,.,once,TRBJ1-1,TGTGCCAGCAGAGCTGCTAACACTGAAGCTTTCTTT,CASRAANTEAFF
TRBV7-2,.,many,TRBJ1-1,TGTGCCAGCAGCTCACCGGGACGGACGACTCTATTGGCTGAAGCTTTCTTT,CASSSPGRTTLLAEAFF
TRBV27,TRBD1,.,TRBJ1-1,TGTGCCAGCAGTTTGCCGCACGACACGAAGACAGGGGGCGCAGGAGAAGCTTTCTTT,CASSLPHDTKTGGAGEAFF
TRBV25-1,.,.,TRBJ2-1,TGTGCCAGCAGCGCCGGGAGTTCGGTCGAGTTCTTC,CASSAGSSVEFF
TRBV14,.,.,TRBJ2-7,TGTGCCAGCAGCCAATTAGGCCTCTCCTACGAGCAGTACTTC,CASSQLGLSYEQYF
TRBV4-1,.,.,TRBJ2-2,TGCGCCAGCAGCCAAGTCACTCGGGGGGAGCTGTTTTTT,CASSQVTRGELFF
TRBV27,.,.,TRBJ2-1,TGTGCCAGCAGCAGGGACGTATCCTCCTACAATGAGCAGTTCTTC,CASSRDVSSYNEQFF
TRBV27,TRBD1,few,TRBJ2-7,TGTGCCAGCCGGGGACAGACCTACGAGCAGTACTTC,CASRGQTYEQYF
TRBV7-2,TRBD1,.,TRBJ2-1,TGTGCCAGCAGCATCTTCACGACGGACAGGGGGCACCCGCAGTTCTTC,CASSIFTTDRGHPQFF
TRBV18,.,few,TRBJ2-5,TGTGCCAGCTCACCGGCCGGGCCTTACAAAGAGACCCAGTACTTC,CASSPAGPYKETQYF
TRBV21-1,.,.,TRBJ2-5,TGTGCCAGCAGCAAACCAACAGAGCAAGAGACCCAGTACTTC,CASSKPTEQETQYF
TRBV7-9,.,.,TRBJ2-5,TGTGCCAGCAGCGGAGGCCTTGCGGGGGCCGGCGGGGAGACCCAGTACTTC,CASSGGLAGAGGETQYF
TRBV11-2,TRBD1,.,TRBJ2-3,TGTGCCAGCACCTTAACAGGGGGCGCAGATACGCAGTATTTT,CASTLTGGADTQYF
TRBV5-6,TRBD2,.,TRBJ2-3,TGTGCCAGCACCCCCGAGAGCGGGGGGGCCGATACGCAGTATTTT,CASTPESGGADTQYF
TRBV15,TRBD2,.,TRBJ2-7,TGTGCCACCAGCTCGCTAGCGGGAAGCTCCTACGAGCAGTACTTC,CATSSLAGSSYEQYF
TRBV25-1,.,once,TRBJ2-2,TGTGCCAGCAGTGACAGGGGTCCCGGGGAGCTGTTTTTT,CASSDRGPGELFF
TRBV6-6,TRBD1,few,TRBJ1-4,TGTGCCAGCCTGGAAGAAGGGGGCAGGGAAAAACTGTTTTTT,CASLEEGGREKLFF
TRBV27,.,few,TRBJ1-1,TGTGCCAGCAGTTTAACGTGGGGGGGGGAAGCTTTCTTT,CASSLTWGGEAFF
TRBV7-9,.,.,TRBJ2-7,TGTGCCAGCAGCTTAGACAACAATCCCTTTCAGCAGTACTTC,CASSLDNNPFQQYF
TRBV6-5,.,.,TRBJ1-1,TGTGCCAGCAGTTACTCGGAGGGGATCACTGAAGCTTTCTTT,CASSYSEGITEAFF
TRBV10-3,.,.,TRBJ2-7,TGTGCCATCAGTGACGGAACCTACGAGCAGTACTTC,CAISDGTYEQYF
TRBV7-2,TRBD1,.,TRBJ1-1,TGTGCCAGCAGCTTGGGACAGGGGTCCCCGAGGACTGAAGCTTTCTTT,CASSLGQGSPRTEAFF
TRBV11-3,TRBD1,.,TRBJ2-4,TGTGCCAGCAGCGCCAGACAGGGCGAAAACATTCAGTACTTC,CASSARQGENIQYF
TRBV29-1,TRBD2,.,TRBJ2-1,TGCAGCGTGGTTAGCGGGGGGGCCGCCAATGAGCAGTTCTTC,CSVVSGGAANEQFF
TRBV9,.,.,TRBJ1-1,TGTGCCAGCAGCCCGACAACCACTGAAGCTTTCTTT,CASSPTTTEAFF
TRBV30,.,.,TRBJ1-1,TGTGCCTGGACGATAGGGACGGACGAAGCTTTCTTT,CAWTIGTDEAFF
TRBV9,TRBD2,.,TRBJ2-7,TGTGCCAGCAGCGTAGATTCCCTAGCGGGCTACGAGCAGTACTTC,CASSVDSLAGYEQYF
TRBV10-3,.,.,TRBJ2-1,TGTGCCATCAGTGAGCCGGATACCAATTCCTTCCAGTTCTTC,CAISEPDTNSFQFF
TRBV4-3,TRBD1,.,TRBJ2-4,TGCGCCAGCAGCCAAGATAGGACAGGGGGGGACATTCAGTACTTC,CASSQDRTGGDIQYF
TRBV29-1,.,few,TRBJ2-7,TGCAGCGTTGAAGATCGTGGGAAGGCCTACGAGCAGTACTTC,CSVEDRGKAYEQYF
TRBV11-1,TRBD1,.,TRBJ2-7,TGTGCCAGCAGCTTGGATACAGGGGGCGGCGAGCAGTACTTC,CASSLDTGGGEQYF
TRBV7-2,.,once,TRBJ1-1,TGTGCCAGCAGCTTAGTAGAGGGGACTGAAGCTTTCTTT,CASSLVEGTEAFF
TRBV11-2,TRBD2,.,TRBJ2-1,TGTGCCAGCAGCCTAGTTCTGTGGACGGGGGGGCCAGATGAGCAGTTCTTC,CASSLVLWTGGPDEQFF
TRBV10-3,.,few,TRBJ2-1,TGTGCCATCCAGGGGGGGTTGAATGAGCAGTTCTTC,CAIQGGLNEQFF
TRBV11-2,.,.,TRBJ2-7,TGTGCCAGCAGCTCCCGAGGCTACGAGCAGTACTTC,CASSSRGYEQYF
TRBV13,.,.,TRBJ1-1,TGTGCCAGCAGCTTATTTGGCACTGAAGCTTTCTTT,CASSLFGTEAFF
TRBV5-6,.,.,TRBJ1-1,TGTGCCAGCAGCTTGCTTTTGAACACTGAAGCTTTCTTT,CASSLLLNTEAFF
TRBV23-1,.,.,TRBJ1-6,TGCGCCAGCAGTCAATCGAATTCGGACCTCGAATTCGATTCACCCCTCCACTTT,CASSQSNSDLEFDSPLHF
TRBV19,.,.,TRBJ2-5,TGTGCCAGTGGTAGGGATGGCGAGGAGACCCAGTACTTC,CASGRDGEETQYF
TRBV30,TRBD1,.,TRBJ1-1,TGTGCCTGGAATCCGGGACAGGGGGTTCCTGAAGCTTTCTTT,CAWNPGQGVPEAFF
TRBV11-2,.,few,TRBJ2-7,TGTGCCAGCAGCTTAGCTCCCAGCTACGAGCAGTACTTC,CASSLAPSYEQYF